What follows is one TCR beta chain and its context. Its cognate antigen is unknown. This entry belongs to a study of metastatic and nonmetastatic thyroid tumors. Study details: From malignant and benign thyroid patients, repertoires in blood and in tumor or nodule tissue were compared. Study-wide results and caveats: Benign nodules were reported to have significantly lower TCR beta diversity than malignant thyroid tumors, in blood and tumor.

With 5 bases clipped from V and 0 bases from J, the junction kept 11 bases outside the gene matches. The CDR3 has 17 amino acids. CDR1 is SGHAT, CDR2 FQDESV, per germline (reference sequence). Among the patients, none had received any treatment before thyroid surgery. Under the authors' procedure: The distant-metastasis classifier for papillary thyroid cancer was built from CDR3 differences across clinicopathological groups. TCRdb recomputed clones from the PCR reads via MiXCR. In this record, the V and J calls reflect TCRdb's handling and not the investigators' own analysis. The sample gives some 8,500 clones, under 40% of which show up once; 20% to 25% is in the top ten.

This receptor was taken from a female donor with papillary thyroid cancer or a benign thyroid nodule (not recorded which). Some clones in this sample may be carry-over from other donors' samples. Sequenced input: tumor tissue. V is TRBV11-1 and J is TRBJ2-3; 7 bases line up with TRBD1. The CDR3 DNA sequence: TGTGCCAGCAGCCCCCCGACAGGGTCTTCTAGCACAGATACGCAGTATTTT. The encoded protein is CASSPPTGSSSTDTQYF.